The 3 T cell receptor beta chains reported below all come from one sample, sequenced in a study of T cell responses to AZD1222 COVID-19 vaccine. Assay used: immunoSEQ multiplex PCR; TCRdb lists only in-frame clones, some missing. The sample has around 150,000 clones; roughly 90% are singletons. Source: peripheral blood, taken on day 0 of AZD1222 vaccination. The receptors stem from an adult in good health.

The chain carries TRBV6-5 and TRBJ2-1, with D perhaps matching TRBD1 or TRBD2 (5 bases each). V lost 6 bases to trimming and J lost 6 bases, with 12 bases between them. Germline lookup yields CDR1 MNHEY and CDR2 SVGAGI. This CDR3 spans 13 amino acids. The chain's CDR3 is CASRGDLINEQFF. CDR3 sequence (DNA): TGTGCCAGCAGAGGGGACCTGATCAATGAGCAGTTCTTC.

The chain has TRBV5-4 and TRBJ1-6, with D unresolved. Germline V gene sequence: CDR1 SGHNT, CDR2 YYREEE (reference sequence). This CDR3 region has 14 residues. Deletions cut 0 bases from V and 3 bases from J, with 4 bases between. The DNA for the CDR3 is TGTGCCAGCAGCTTGGGACACTATAATTCACCCCTCCACTTT. It is translated as CASSLGHYNSPLHF.

This clone was picked up a small number of times. The chain uses TRBV28 and TRBJ1-6, with D tentatively TRBD1 (6 bases). From germline, CDR1 is MDHEN and CDR2 SYDVKM. V shed 4 bases and J shed 4 bases, with 8 bases lying between them. The CDR3 runs to 14 residues. The CDR3: CASSWTDYNSPLHF. The CDR3 DNA is TGTGCCAGCAGTTGGACAGATTATAATTCACCCCTCCACTTT.